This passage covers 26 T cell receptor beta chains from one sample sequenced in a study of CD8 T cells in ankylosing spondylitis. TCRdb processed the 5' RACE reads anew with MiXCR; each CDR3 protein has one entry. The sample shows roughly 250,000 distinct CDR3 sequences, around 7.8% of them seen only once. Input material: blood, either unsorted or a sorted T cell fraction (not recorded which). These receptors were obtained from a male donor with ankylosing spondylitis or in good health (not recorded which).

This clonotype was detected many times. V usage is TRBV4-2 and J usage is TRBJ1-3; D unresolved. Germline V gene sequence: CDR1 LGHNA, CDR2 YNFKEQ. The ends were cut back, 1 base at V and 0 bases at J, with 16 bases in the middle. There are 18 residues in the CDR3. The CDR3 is CASSQGSGSTISGNTIYF. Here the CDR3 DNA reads TGTGCCAGCAGCCAAGGATCGGGCAGTACCATCTCTGGAAACACCATATATTTT.

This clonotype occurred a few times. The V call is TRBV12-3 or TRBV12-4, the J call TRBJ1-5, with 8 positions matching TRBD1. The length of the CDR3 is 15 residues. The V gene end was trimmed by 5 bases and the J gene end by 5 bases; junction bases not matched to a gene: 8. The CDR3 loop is CASSPGQANYQPQHF. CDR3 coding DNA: TGTGCCAGCAGTCCGGGACAGGCCAACTATCAGCCCCAGCATTTT.

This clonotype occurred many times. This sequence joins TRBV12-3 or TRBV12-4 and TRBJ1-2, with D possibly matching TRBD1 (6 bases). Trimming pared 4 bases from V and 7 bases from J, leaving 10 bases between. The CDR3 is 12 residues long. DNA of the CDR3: TGTGCCAGCAGTTCAGGGACATCTGGCTACACCTTC. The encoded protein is CASSSGTSGYTF.

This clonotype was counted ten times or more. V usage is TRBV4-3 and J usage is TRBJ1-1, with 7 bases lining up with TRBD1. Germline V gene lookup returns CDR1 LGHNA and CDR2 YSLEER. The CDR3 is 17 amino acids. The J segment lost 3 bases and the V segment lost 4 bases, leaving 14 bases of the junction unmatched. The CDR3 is CASSPTLRPTGDTEAFF. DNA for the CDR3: TGCGCCAGCAGCCCCACCCTGCGCCCAACAGGGGACACTGAAGCTTTCTTT.

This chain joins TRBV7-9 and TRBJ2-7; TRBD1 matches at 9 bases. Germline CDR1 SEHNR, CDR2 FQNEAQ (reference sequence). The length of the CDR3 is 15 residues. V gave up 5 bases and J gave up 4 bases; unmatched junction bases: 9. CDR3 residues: CASSPSDRGEYEQYF. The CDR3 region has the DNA TGTGCCAGCAGCCCCTCGGACAGGGGAGAATACGAGCAGTACTTC. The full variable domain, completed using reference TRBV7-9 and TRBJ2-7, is DTGVSQNPRHKITKRGQNVTFRCDPISEHNRLYWYRQTLGQGPEFLTYFQNEAQLEKSRLLSDRFSAERPKGSFSTLEIQRTEQGDSAMYLCASSPSDRGEYEQYFGPGTRLTVT.

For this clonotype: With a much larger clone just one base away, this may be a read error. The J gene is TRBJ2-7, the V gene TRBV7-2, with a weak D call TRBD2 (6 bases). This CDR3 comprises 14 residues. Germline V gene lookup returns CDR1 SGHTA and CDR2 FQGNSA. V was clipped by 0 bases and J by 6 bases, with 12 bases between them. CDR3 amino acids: CASSLARGNSEQYF. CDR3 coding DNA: TGTGCCAGCAGCTTAGCTCGGGGGAACTCCGAGCAGTACTTC.

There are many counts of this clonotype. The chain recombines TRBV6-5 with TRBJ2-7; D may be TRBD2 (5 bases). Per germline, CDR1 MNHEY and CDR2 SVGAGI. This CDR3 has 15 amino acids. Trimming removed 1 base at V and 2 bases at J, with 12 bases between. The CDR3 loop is CASSYYTDGAYEQYF. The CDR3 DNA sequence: TGTGCCAGCAGTTACTACACTGACGGGGCCTACGAGCAGTACTTC.

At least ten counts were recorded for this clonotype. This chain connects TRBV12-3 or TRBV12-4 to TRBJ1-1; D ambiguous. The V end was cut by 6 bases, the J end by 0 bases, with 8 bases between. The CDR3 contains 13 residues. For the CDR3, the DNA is TGTGCCAGCAGGCCAGATATGAACACTGAAGCTTTCTTT. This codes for CASRPDMNTEAFF.

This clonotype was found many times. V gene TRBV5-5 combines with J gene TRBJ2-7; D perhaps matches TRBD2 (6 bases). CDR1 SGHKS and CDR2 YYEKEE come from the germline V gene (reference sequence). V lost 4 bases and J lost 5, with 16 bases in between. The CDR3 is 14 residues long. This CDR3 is CASSPSGSKHEQYF. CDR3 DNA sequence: TGTGCCAGCAGCCCCTCCGGGAGTAAGCACGAGCAGTACTTC. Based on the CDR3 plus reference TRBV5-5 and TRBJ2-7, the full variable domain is DAGVTQSPTHLIKTRGQQVTLRCSPISGHKSVSWYQQVLGQGPQFIFQYYEKEERGRGNFPDRFSARQFPNYSSELNVNALLLGDSALYLCASSPSGSKHEQYFGPGTRLTVT.

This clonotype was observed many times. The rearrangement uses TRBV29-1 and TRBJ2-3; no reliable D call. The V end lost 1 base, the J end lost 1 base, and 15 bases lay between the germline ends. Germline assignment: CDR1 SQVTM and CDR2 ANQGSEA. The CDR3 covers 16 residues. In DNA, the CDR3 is TGCAGCGTTGAAGCCTCGGCTCATCTGCGCACAGATACGCAGTATTTT. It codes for CSVEASAHLRTDTQYF.

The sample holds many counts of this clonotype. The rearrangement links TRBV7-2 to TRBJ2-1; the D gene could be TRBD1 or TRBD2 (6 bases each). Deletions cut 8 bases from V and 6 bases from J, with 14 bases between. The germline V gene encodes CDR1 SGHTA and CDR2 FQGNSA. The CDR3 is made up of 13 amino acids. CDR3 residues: CASQGTPSNEQFF. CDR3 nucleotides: TGTGCCAGCCAGGGGACTCCATCCAATGAGCAGTTCTTC.

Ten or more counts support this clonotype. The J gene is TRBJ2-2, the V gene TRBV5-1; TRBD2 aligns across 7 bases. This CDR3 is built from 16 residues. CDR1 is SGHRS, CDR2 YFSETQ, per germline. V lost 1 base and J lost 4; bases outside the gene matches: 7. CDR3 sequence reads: CASSLTRGGSTGELFF. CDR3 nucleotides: TGCGCCAGCAGCTTGACTCGGGGCGGGAGCACCGGGGAGCTGTTTTTT.

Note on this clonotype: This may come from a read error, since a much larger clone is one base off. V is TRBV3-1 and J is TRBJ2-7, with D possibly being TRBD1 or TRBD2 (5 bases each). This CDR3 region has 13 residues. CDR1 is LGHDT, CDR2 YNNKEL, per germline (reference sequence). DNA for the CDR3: TGTGCCAGGAGCCTGGGGACCTTCGGCGAGCAGTACTTC. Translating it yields CARSLGTFGEQYF.

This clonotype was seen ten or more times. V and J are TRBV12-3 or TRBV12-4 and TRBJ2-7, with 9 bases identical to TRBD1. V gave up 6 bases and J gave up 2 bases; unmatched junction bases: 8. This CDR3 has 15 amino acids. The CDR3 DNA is TGTGCCAGCAGGCCAGGGACAGGGTACCCCTACGAGCAGTACTTC. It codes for CASRPGTGYPYEQYF.

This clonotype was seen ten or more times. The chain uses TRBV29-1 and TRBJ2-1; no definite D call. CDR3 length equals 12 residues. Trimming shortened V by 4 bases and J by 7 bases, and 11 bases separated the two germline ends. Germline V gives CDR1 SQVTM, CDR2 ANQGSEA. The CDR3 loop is CSVAASSNEQFF. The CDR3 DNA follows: TGCAGCGTTGCGGCCTCGTCAAATGAGCAGTTCTTC.

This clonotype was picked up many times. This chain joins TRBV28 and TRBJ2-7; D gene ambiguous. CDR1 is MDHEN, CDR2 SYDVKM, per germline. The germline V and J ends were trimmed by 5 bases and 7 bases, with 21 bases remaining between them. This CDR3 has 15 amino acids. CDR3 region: CASSPRSTARHEQYF. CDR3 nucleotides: TGTGCCAGCAGTCCCAGGAGTACGGCTAGGCATGAGCAGTACTTC. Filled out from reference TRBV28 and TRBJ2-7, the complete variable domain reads DVKVTQSSRYLVKRTGEKVFLECVQDMDHENMFWYRQDPGLGLRLIYFSYDVKMKEKGDIPEGYSVSREKKERFSLILESASTNQTSMYLCASSPRSTARHEQYFGPGTRLTVT.

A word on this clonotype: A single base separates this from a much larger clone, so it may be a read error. The CDR3 bases are TGTGCCAGCAGTTCCGGGAAGAACACAGGTGGCTACACCTTC. Translation gives CASSSGKNTGGYTF. The rearrangement links TRBV5-6 to TRBJ1-2; D is possibly TRBD1 (5 bases). Germline V lookup: CDR1 SGHDT, CDR2 YYEEEE. V lost 5 bases and J lost 7, with 18 bases in between. The CDR3 covers 14 residues. The variable domain in full, with the rest retrieved from reference TRBV5-6 and TRBJ1-2, is DAGVTQSPTHLIKTRGQQVTLRCSPKSGHDTVSWYQQALGQGPQFIFQYYEEEERQRGNFPDRFSGHQFPNYSSELNVNALLLGDSALYLCASSSGKNTGGYTFGSGTRLTVV.

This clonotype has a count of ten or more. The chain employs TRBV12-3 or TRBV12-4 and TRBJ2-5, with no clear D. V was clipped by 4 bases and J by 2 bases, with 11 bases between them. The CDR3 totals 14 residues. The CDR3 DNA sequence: TGTGCCAGCAGTTCTCCGAGAGCGCAAGAGACCCAGTACTTC. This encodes CASSSPRAQETQYF.

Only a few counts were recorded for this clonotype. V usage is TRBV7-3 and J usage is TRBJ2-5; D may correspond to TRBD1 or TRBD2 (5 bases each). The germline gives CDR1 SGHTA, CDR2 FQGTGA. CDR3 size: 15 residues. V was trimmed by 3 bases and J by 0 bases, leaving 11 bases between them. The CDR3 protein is CASSFSGTYQETQYF. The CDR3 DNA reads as TGTGCCAGCAGCTTCTCCGGGACCTACCAAGAGACCCAGTACTTC.

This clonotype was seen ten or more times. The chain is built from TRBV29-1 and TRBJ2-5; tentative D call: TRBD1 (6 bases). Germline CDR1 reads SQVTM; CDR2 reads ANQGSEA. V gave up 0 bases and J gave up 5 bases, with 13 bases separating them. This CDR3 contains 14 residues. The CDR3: CSVEDWAGVETQYF. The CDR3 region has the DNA TGCAGCGTTGAAGATTGGGCAGGGGTTGAGACCCAGTACTTC.

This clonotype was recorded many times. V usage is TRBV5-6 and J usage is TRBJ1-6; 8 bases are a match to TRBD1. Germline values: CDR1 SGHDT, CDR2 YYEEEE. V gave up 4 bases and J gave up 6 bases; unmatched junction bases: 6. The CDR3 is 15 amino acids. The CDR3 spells CASSLLTGANSPLHF. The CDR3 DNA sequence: TGTGCCAGCAGCCTATTGACAGGGGCTAATTCACCCCTCCACTTT. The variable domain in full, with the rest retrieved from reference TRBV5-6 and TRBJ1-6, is DAGVTQSPTHLIKTRGQQVTLRCSPKSGHDTVSWYQQALGQGPQFIFQYYEEEERQRGNFPDRFSGHQFPNYSSELNVNALLLGDSALYLCASSLLTGANSPLHFGNGTRLTVT.

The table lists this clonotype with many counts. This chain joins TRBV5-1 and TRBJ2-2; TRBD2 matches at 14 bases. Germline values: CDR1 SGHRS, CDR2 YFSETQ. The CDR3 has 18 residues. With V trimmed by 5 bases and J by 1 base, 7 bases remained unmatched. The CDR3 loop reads CASRPIGLAGGNTGELFF. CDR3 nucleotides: TGCGCCAGCAGACCCATCGGACTAGCGGGAGGGAACACCGGGGAGCTGTTTTTT.

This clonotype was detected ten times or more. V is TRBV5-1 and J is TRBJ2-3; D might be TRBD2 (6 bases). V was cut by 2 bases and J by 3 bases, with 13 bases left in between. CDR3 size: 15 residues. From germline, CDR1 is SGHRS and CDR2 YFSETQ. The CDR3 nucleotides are TGCGCCAGCAGCTTTTGGGCTAGCGAGACAGATACGCAGTATTTT. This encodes CASSFWASETDTQYF.

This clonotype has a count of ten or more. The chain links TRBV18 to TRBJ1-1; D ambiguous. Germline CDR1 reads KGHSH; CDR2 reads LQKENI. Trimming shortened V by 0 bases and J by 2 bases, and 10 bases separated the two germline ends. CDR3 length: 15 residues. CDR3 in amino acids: CASSPPDGSNTEAFF. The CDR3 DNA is TGTGCCAGCTCACCACCGGATGGGTCCAACACTGAAGCTTTCTTT.

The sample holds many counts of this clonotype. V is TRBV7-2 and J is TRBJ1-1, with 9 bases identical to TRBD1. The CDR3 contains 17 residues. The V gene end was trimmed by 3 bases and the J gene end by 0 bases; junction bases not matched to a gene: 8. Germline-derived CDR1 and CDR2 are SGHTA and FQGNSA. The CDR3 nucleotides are TGTGCCAGCAGCTTTTGGACAGGGGCCTTATTGAACACTGAAGCTTTCTTT. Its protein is CASSFWTGALLNTEAFF.

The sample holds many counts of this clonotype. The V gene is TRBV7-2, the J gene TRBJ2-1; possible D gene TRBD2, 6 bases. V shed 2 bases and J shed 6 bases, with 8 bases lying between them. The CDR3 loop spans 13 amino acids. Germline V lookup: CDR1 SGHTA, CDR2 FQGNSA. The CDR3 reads CASSLLGGNEQFF. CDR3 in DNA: TGTGCCAGCAGCTTATTGGGGGGCAATGAGCAGTTCTTC.